These 6 T cell receptor beta chains came from one sample sequenced in a study of a mutant IDH1 vaccine in newly diagnosed glioma (dated by TCRdb to the early 2020s). The library relied on the immunoSEQ multiplex PCR assay. TCRdb limited this immuneACCESS table to in-frame rearrangements with V and J called. A share of clones is missing; checked studies link under half to unresolved V genes, and the rest is unexplained. The sample has over 35,000 clones on record, 83% of them singletons. The top ten clonotypes cover 4.5% to 5.5% of the sample. For these receptors, no antigen is known. The sample's time point label, decoded: week 35, safety follow-up. Every vaccine dose consisted of 300 ug of a 20-mer mutant IDH1 peptide in Montanide, administered subcutaneously together with topical imiquimod. Sequenced material: PBMCs, taken from a glioma patient whose treatment included an IDH1 peptide vaccine. The receptors were sampled from a woman in her fifties or sixties with glioma.

This chain links TRBV5-1 with TRBJ2-5; 10 nucleotides line up with TRBD2. The junction had 3 bases not matched to a gene; V was cut back by 2 bases and J by 5 bases. Germline V gives CDR1 SGHRS, CDR2 YFSETQ. The CDR3 covers 14 residues. The CDR3: CASSFSGGAETQYF. The CDR3 coding sequence is TGCGCCAGCAGCTTCAGCGGGGGGGCCGAGACCCAGTACTTC.

This chain uses TRBV7-9 with TRBJ2-3; either TRBD1 or TRBD2 may supply D (5 bases each). This CDR3 comprises 14 residues. Trimming took 0 bases from V and 1 from J, leaving 5 bases between them. From germline, CDR1 is SEHNR and CDR2 FQNEAQ (reference sequence). The CDR3 DNA is TGTGCCAGCAGCTTAGCGGGGGGCACAGATACGCAGTATTTT. It encodes CASSLAGGTDTQYF.

J is TRBJ2-3 and V is TRBV2; maybe TRBD2 (5 bases). CDR1 is SNHLY, CDR2 FYNNEI, per germline. This CDR3 spans 12 amino acids. V was cut by 10 bases and J by 5 bases, with 13 bases left in between. CDR3 nucleotides: TGTGCCACCCCACCCGGGAAAGATACGCAGTATTTT. Translated: CATPPGKDTQYF. The complete variable domain, with remaining parts taken from reference TRBV2 and TRBJ2-3, reads EPEVTQTPSHQVTQMGQEVILRCVPISNHLYFYWYRQILGQKVEFLVSFYNNEISEKSEIFDDQFSVERPDGSNFTLKIRSTKLEDSAMYFCATPPGKDTQYFGPGTRLTVL.

The CDR3 loop reads CASSFGYSYEQYF. For the CDR3, the DNA is TGTGCCAGCAGCTTTGGATACTCCTACGAGCAGTACTTC. The chain carries TRBV5-5 and TRBJ2-7; D gene unclear. The CDR3 is made up of 13 amino acids. Germline lookup yields CDR1 SGHKS and CDR2 YYEKEE (reference sequence). The ends were cut back, 2 bases at V and 0 bases at J, with 6 bases in the middle.

The chain uses TRBV4-1 and TRBJ1-5; D gene ambiguous. The germline V gene encodes CDR1 MGHRA and CDR2 YSYEKL. Trimming left V 2 bases short and J 7 bases short, with 18 bases between. The CDR3 has 16 residues. CDR3 nucleotide sequence: TGCGCCAGCAGCCAATCCTCCGGAGCCTGGGCACAGCCCCAGCATTTT. Protein: CASSQSSGAWAQPQHF.

This rearrangement joins TRBV11-3 to TRBJ1-3; possibly TRBD1 for D (5 bases). CDR3 length: 15 residues. Germline CDR1 and CDR2: SGHNT and YENEEA. V was clipped by 6 bases and J by 0 bases, with 12 bases between them. This CDR3 is CASSHRTTSGNTIYF. The CDR3, as DNA: TGTGCCAGCAGTCACAGGACTACCTCTGGAAACACCATATATTTT.